Given below is one T cell receptor beta chain in context. What it binds is not known. V was clipped by 0 bases and J by 6 bases, with 12 bases between them. Germline V gene sequence: CDR1 LGHNA, CDR2 YNFKEQ. This CDR3 region has 15 residues. This sample stems from a study of early T cells in non-severe SARS-CoV-2 infection. Across the whole study: Sequencing input comprised bulk RNA from unsorted whole blood; chain pairing was not available. Regarding the study as a whole: Private and CD4 specificities were missed by VDJdb matching, skewed to anti-spike CD8.

TCRdb recomputed calls from the 5' RACE reads with MiXCR, one row per CDR3 protein. The data hold fewer than 50,000 distinct CDR3 sequences, with 6% to 8.5% observed a single time. The chain recombines TRBV4-2 with TRBJ2-4, with TRBD2 as a possible D gene (5 bases). This receptor was identified in an adult who was a healthcare worker with PCR-confirmed SARS-CoV-2 infection or an uninfected control (not recorded which). Sequencing was done on a sample of whole blood. The CDR3 DNA sequence: TGTGCCAGCAGCCAAGATCCGGGATCCGGAAACATTCAGTACTTC. It is translated as CASSQDPGSGNIQYF.